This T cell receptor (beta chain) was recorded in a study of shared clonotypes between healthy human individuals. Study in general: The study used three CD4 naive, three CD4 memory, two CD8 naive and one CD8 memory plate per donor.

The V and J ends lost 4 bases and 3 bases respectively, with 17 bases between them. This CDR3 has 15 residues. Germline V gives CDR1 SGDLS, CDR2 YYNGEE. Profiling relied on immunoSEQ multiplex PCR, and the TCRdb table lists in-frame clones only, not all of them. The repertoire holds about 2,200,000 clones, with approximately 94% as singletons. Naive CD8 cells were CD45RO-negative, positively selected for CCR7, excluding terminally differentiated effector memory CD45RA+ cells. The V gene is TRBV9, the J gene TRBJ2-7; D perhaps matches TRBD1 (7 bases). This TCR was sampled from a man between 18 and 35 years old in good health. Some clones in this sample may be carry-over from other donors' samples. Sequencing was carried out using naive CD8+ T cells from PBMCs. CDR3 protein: CASSPGGTAYYEQYF. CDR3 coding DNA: TGTGCCAGCAGCCCAGGCGGGACAGCATACTACGAGCAGTACTTC.